This TCR beta chain was found in a study of T cell responses to AZD1222 COVID-19 vaccine (dated by TCRdb to 2020 to 2022). Notes on the research overall: AZD1222 recipients with second doses at about 4 weeks or about 12 weeks were pooled, because spike-specific TCR depth and breadth did not differ between schedules. TCR sequencing was performed for approximately 240 trial participants, of whom about 210 were given two doses of AZD1222 and 26 were given two doses of MenACWY control vaccine. Trial participants were enrolled into age subgroups of 18-55, 56-69 and 70-plus years, which contained 148, 28 and 57 TCR-sequenced participants, respectively. Findings and caveats that apply to the study as a whole: Because no day 14 peak-response samples were available, repertoires were characterized only after the peak T cell response. The whole spike protein was spanned by vaccine-associated CD4 TCRs, and dominant responses were seen in regions 160-218 and 743-854. Conclusions about previously exposed vaccinees were limited because only six or seven AZD1222 recipients were SARS-CoV-2 seropositive at baseline. A significant rise in spike-specific TCR breadth and depth was observed after two AZD1222 doses relative to day 0 and relative to MenACWY recipients. In the small 56-69-year group, the increase in depth fell short of significance, most likely because of low power. Reportedly, almost half of the unique spike-specific TCRs recognized epitopes lying outside the regions that are mutated in the B.1.351 and B.1.1.7 variants. Most participants were white British and females outnumbered males, and the authors suggested that clonal diversity may have been underestimated.

The time point label on this specimen signifies: baseline before first vaccination. Samples from vaccinated people were obtained from the UK trials COV001 and COV002, which included a single-blind randomized controlled phase 2/3 trial of AZD1222 (ChAdOx1 nCoV-19) in healthy adults. For TCRbeta chain sequencing, PBMC samples were collected from trial participants at day 0 and at day 28 after the second dose. The CDR3 regions of human TCRbeta chains were analyzed by immunosequencing. The paper's processing steps were these. TCRs in the repertoires were matched against a reference library of SARS-CoV-2-specific TCRs that had been generated with the MIRA antigen-specificity platform. Breadth was defined as the fraction of unique TCRs that were SARS-CoV-2-associated, and depth was defined as the fraction of total T cells that were SARS-CoV-2-associated. Each spike-specific TCR was assigned to its reactive spike region and to a CD4 or CD8 class using the MIRA data. Log10-transformed breadth and depth values were compared by one-way ANOVA with Sidak's multiple comparisons tests. In its TCRdb copy, this immuneACCESS table keeps in-frame sequences only and misses some clones. Where compared with another copy, unresolved V genes explain less than half of these, and the others have no known cause. V and J calls and clone size come straight from that table; D and trimming were deduced from the DNA. This sample holds over 130,000 clones; approximately 90% were observed only once. Jointly, the top ten make up approximately 4.5% of the sample.

Turning to this clone: It lacks a known antigen. No base-level quality is on record; no much larger clone is a single base apart.

Between the V and J ends, shortened by 3 bases and 6 bases respectively, the junction contains 21 bases. The germline V gene encodes CDR1 SGHNT and CDR2 YYREEE (reference sequence). From cysteine to phenylalanine, the CDR3 is 16 amino acids long. Here the CDR3 DNA is all that survives: 48 bases in frame from base 1. The sample was peripheral blood, taken on day 0 of AZD1222 vaccination. This chain joins TRBV5-4 to TRBJ1-1; a tentative D match to TRBD1 spans 6 bases. The receptor was derived from an adult in good health. The bases read TGTGCCAGCAGCTCCGTTGCAGGGGATCTTAGGGCTGAAGCTTTCTTT. It specifies CASSSVAGDLRAEAFF.